The 27 T cell receptor beta chains given below trace back to one sample, sequenced in a study of T cells in women clearing cervical HPV infection (dated 2018 in TCRdb). Libraries were prepared through the immunoSEQ multiplex PCR assay. The source is immuneACCESS, and TCRdb retained only in-frame sequences with V and J called. Part of the clones is not carried over; for the studies checked, unresolved V genes explain less than half of this, and the remainder is unexplained. This sample's table carries about 31,000 clones. The ten largest clones take up around 3% of the sample. Sequencing was done on a sample of blood buffy coat. The receptors originated from a woman aged 18-69 years with a cervical HPV16 infection that either progressed to CIN3+ or cleared (not recorded which).

Comment on this clone: The CDR3 goes on 3 residues after the read ends, and that part is filled in from the germline J gene. The V and J genes are TRBV20-1 and TRBJ2-7; D is uncertain. The CDR3 covers 13 residues. Germline V CDR1 and CDR2: DFQATT, SNEGSKA (reference sequence). Trimming shortened V by 1 base and J by 2 bases, and 9 bases separated the two germline ends. CDR3 DNA (partial): TGCAGTGCTAGAGGTCAGGCTACCTACGAG. Its translation: CSARGQATYE. From start to end, the CDR3 is CSARGQATYEQYF.

On this clone itself: From the germline J gene comes the end of the CDR3, since the read stops 3 residues before it. The V gene is TRBV20-1, the J gene TRBJ1-1; D is unresolved. Trimming removed 0 bases from V and 1 base from J, with 9 bases in between. This CDR3 is built from 14 residues. The V gene's germline CDR1 is DFQATT and CDR2 SNEGSKA (reference sequence). The sequenced part of the CDR3 DNA is TGCAGTGCTAGAGATCCCGGCGGGAACACTGAA. Its translation is CSARDPGGNTE. The entire CDR3 is CSARDPGGNTEAFF.

CDR3 protein: CASSLAGGYTDTQYF. CDR3 DNA (partial): TGTGCCAGCAGCTTGGCAGGGGGGTACACAGATACG. The V gene is TRBV5-6, the J gene TRBJ2-3, with D maybe TRBD1 (7 bases). The read terminates 3 residues ahead of where the CDR3 ends, so the germline J gene completes it. This CDR3 has 15 residues. V shed 0 bases and J shed 2 bases, with 10 bases lying between them. Germline CDR1 reads SGHDT; CDR2 reads YYEEEE.

Here the CDR3 reads CASSRAQAQETQYF. The CDR3 DNA, read in part, is TGTGCCAGCTCACGCGCACAGGCCCAAGAGACG. This chain links TRBV18 with TRBJ2-3; D perhaps matches TRBD1 (5 bases). The read terminates 3 residues before the CDR3 end, so the remaining end is supplied by the germline J gene. The CDR3 is 14 residues long. Germline loops: CDR1 KGHSH, CDR2 LQKENI. The full variable domain, its missing parts supplied by reference TRBV18 and TRBJ2-3, is NAGVMQNPRHLVRRRGQEARLRCSPMKGHSHVYWYRQLPEEGLKFMVYLQKENIIDESGMPKERFSAEFPKEGPSILRIQQVVRGDSAAYFCASSRAQAQETQYFGPGTRLTVL.

A note on this clone: The read terminates 3 residues ahead of where the CDR3 ends, so the germline J gene completes it. This chain links TRBV5-1 with TRBJ2-3; D is uncertain. Germline V gives CDR1 SGHRS, CDR2 YFSETQ. The CDR3 length is 15 residues. The CDR3 here is CASSLQEPTQETQYF. The sequenced CDR3 bases are TGCGCCAGCAGCTTGCAGGAGCCTACCCAAGAGACG.

About this clone: The read falls 3 residues short of the CDR3 end, and the missing part is taken from the germline J gene. The gene calls are TRBV5-1 and TRBJ2-7, with 7 nucleotides matching TRBD2. The V and J ends lost 2 bases and 6 bases, in that order; junction bases with no gene match: 2. Germline V gene sequence: CDR1 SGHRS, CDR2 YFSETQ. This CDR3 is 12 amino acids long. CDR3 sequence: CASSFSSGEQYF. The sequenced CDR3 bases are TGCGCCAGCAGCTTTTCTAGCGGCGAG.

In the case of this clone: The read ends 3 residues shy of where the CDR3 ends; the end is completed using the germline J gene. The chain recombines TRBV5-5 with TRBJ2-5; tentative D call: TRBD2 (7 bases). The germline gives CDR1 SGHKS, CDR2 YYEKEE (reference sequence). The CDR3 totals 15 residues. Trimming took 1 base from V and 2 from J, leaving 12 bases between them. The CDR3 here is CASSLMRGGQETQYF. The covered CDR3 bases are TGTGCCAGCAGCTTGATGAGGGGGGGGCAAGAGACC.

CDR3 in amino acids: CASTEDRSNYGYTF. The CDR3 DNA, read in part, is TGTGCCAGCACCGAGGACAGGTCGAACTATGGC. V gene TRBV2 combines with J gene TRBJ1-2, with TRBD1 matching over 7 bases. Read sequence stops 3 residues before the CDR3 end, and the germline J gene provides the missing end. Germline trimming cut 7 bases from V and 2 bases from J; bases unmatched to any gene: 7. The CDR3 length is 14 residues. The germline V gene encodes CDR1 SNHLY and CDR2 FYNNEI.

This chain's CDR3 is CAWSVRMGQGSQPQYF. The sequenced part of the CDR3 DNA is TGTGCCTGGAGTGTACGGATGGGACAGGGGTCTCAGCCG. The chain has TRBV30 and TRBJ2-3; 10 bases are a match to TRBD1. The CDR3 end is not reached by the read, which stops 3 residues before it; the germline J gene fills it in. Germline values: CDR1 GTSNPN, CDR2 SVGIG (reference sequence). This CDR3 comprises 16 residues.

As to this clone: The CDR3 extends 3 residues past the end of the read, so its final part is completed from the germline J gene. J is TRBJ2-3 and V is TRBV5-1; D is unresolved. Germline V gene lookup returns CDR1 SGHRS and CDR2 YFSETQ. This CDR3 is built from 17 residues. The V end was cut by 1 base, the J end by 6 bases, with 21 bases between. CDR3 DNA (partial): TGCGCCAGCAGCTTGCCCTCGAGTTACCCCCCGGGTGATACG. It specifies CASSLPSSYPPGDT. The whole CDR3 sequence is CASSLPSSYPPGDTQYF.

Remarks on this clone: The CDR3 end is not reached by the read, which stops 3 residues before it; the germline J gene fills it in. This chain uses TRBV7-8 with TRBJ2-3, with 7 bases lining up with TRBD2. This CDR3 comprises 14 residues. Germline V gene sequence: CDR1 SGHVS, CDR2 FQNEAQ. Partial CDR3 DNA: TGTGCCAGCAGCTTAAGCGGGACCAATCAGCCG. It translates to CASSLSGTNQP. The entire CDR3 protein reads CASSLSGTNQPQYF.

Here the CDR3 reads CASSEAGRGGELFF. The covered CDR3 bases are TGTGCCAGCAGTGAAGCGGGGAGGGGCGGGGAG. This sequence joins TRBV2 and TRBJ2-2, with TRBD2 identical over 7 bases. With the read ending 3 residues before the CDR3 end, the germline J gene is used to fill in that end. J lost 7 bases, V lost 0 bases, and 2 bases had no gene match. The germline gives CDR1 SNHLY, CDR2 FYNNEI. The CDR3 consists of 14 residues.

A remark on this clone: The read terminates 3 residues before the CDR3 end, so the remaining end is supplied by the germline J gene. The chain has TRBV18 and TRBJ2-2, with D perhaps TRBD1 (6 bases). The length of the CDR3 is 15 residues. Germline-derived CDR1 and CDR2 are KGHSH and LQKENI. The CDR3 bases that were read are TGTGCCAGCTCACCACCGGGCAGGGGAAATGAAAAG. Translation: CASSPPGRGNEK. In full, the CDR3 reads CASSPPGRGNEKLFF.

For this clone: Read sequence stops 3 residues before the CDR3 end, and the germline J gene provides the missing end. The V call is TRBV11-3, the J call TRBJ2-3; 7 nucleotides agree with TRBD2. V trimming: 2 bases; J trimming: 6 bases; junction bases outside the gene matches: 8. This CDR3 is 15 amino acids long. Germline V gene data show CDR1 as SGHNT and CDR2 as YENEEA. The part of the CDR3 DNA that was read is TGTGCCAGCAGCTTATTTGGGGGGGAAGGGGATACG. It codes for CASSLFGGEGDT. The complete CDR3 reads CASSLFGGEGDTQYF.

Details on this clone: The DNA ends 3 residues before the CDR3 does, and the rest of the CDR3 is filled in from the germline J gene. The rearrangement links TRBV20-1 to TRBJ2-4, with a tentative D call TRBD2 (5 bases). This CDR3 region has 12 residues. CDR1 and CDR2 (germline): DFQATT, SNEGSKA (reference sequence). This CDR3 reads CSARVGDYGQYF. The CDR3 bases that were read are TGCAGTGCTAGAGTGGGTGACTATGGT.

Details on this clone: The read terminates 3 residues ahead of where the CDR3 ends, so the germline J gene completes it. The chain recombines TRBV20-1 with TRBJ1-2, with 9 nucleotides matching TRBD1. Trimming cost V 6 bases and J 7 bases; bases outside gene matches: 18. The V gene's germline CDR1 is DFQATT and CDR2 SNEGSKA (reference sequence). The CDR3 consists of 16 residues. The CDR3 spells CSAPKGQGSSSGGYTF. CDR3 bases read: TGCAGTGCGCCAAAGGGACAGGGTTCCAGTTCAGGTGGC.

Concerning this clone itself: The CDR3 extends 3 residues past the end of the read, so its final part is completed from the germline J gene. The rearrangement links TRBV14 to TRBJ2-3, with no clear D. CDR3 size: 15 residues. Germline CDR1 SGHDN, CDR2 FVKESK. V lost 3 bases to trimming and J lost 0 bases, with 10 bases between them. CDR3 protein: CASSHPTSSTDTQYF. CDR3 DNA, as far as it was read: TGTGCCAGCAGCCACCCGACAAGTAGCACAGATACG.

In the case of this clone: The CDR3 extends 3 residues past the end of the read, so its final part is completed from the germline J gene. The V gene is TRBV4-2, the J gene TRBJ2-5; 9 positions agree with TRBD2. Germline V lookup: CDR1 LGHNA, CDR2 YNFKEQ. This CDR3 is built from 16 residues. The V and J ends lost 1 base and 4 bases, in that order; junction bases with no gene match: 7. The CDR3 spells CASSQASGDGAETQYF. The covered CDR3 bases are TGTGCCAGCAGCCAAGCTAGCGGGGACGGTGCAGAGACC.

With respect to this clone: An end of the junction differs from the germline gene, which may be a read error. The same CDR3 also results from other DNA sequences found in this sample. This CDR3 is CASSTLQGDGNTIYF. The CDR3 bases that were read are TGTGCCAGCTCCACACTACAGGGTGATGGAAACACG. V usage is TRBV18 and J usage is TRBJ1-3; possibly TRBD1 for D (6 bases). Read coverage stops 3 residues before the CDR3 terminus; the germline J gene supplies the remainder. Germline V lookup: CDR1 KGHSH, CDR2 LQKENI. The CDR3 is made up of 15 amino acids.

Points on this clone: The read comes to an end 3 residues before the CDR3 does, leaving the germline J gene to fill in the end. The V call is TRBV7-9, the J call TRBJ2-7; TRBD1 matches 10 bases. CDR3 length: 15 amino acids. V lost 2 bases and J lost 2; bases outside the gene matches: 3. Germline V lookup: CDR1 SEHNR, CDR2 FQNEAQ (reference sequence). The covered CDR3 bases are TGTGCCAGCAGCTTACCGGGACAGGGGACCTACGAG. As protein: CASSLPGQGTYE. The entire CDR3 protein is CASSLPGQGTYEQYF.

About this clone itself: The CDR3 extends 3 residues past the end of the read, so its final part is completed from the germline J gene. The chain couples TRBV19 to TRBJ2-3; 9 nucleotides align to TRBD1. The CDR3 extends over 13 amino acids. Germline V gene sequence: CDR1 LNHDA, CDR2 SQIVND (reference sequence). The DNA read from the CDR3 is TGTGCCAGTAGGGGACAGGGTAATCAGCCG. Protein sequence: CASRGQGNQP. The entire CDR3 protein reads CASRGQGNQPQYF.

With respect to this clone: With the read ending 3 residues before the CDR3 end, the germline J gene is used to fill in that end. The chain has TRBV19 and TRBJ2-3; 8 bases align to TRBD2. This CDR3 region has 15 residues. In germline, CDR1 is LNHDA, CDR2 SQIVND (reference sequence). The CDR3 DNA, read in part, is TGTGCCAGTAGTCCCATTAGCGGGGCTGGAGAGACG. Residues: CASSPISGAGET. From start to end, the CDR3 is CASSPISGAGETQYF. The full variable domain, rest sourced from reference TRBV19 and TRBJ2-3, is DGGITQSPKYLFRKEGQNVTLSCEQNLNHDAMYWYRQDPGQGLRLIYYSQIVNDFQKGDIAEGYSVSREKKESFPLTVTSAQKNPTAFYLCASSPISGAGETQYFGPGTRLTVL.

In the case of this clone: At one boundary the junction diverges from the germline segment, which might be a read error. This same CDR3 is encoded by further DNA sequences in the sample. CDR3 loop: CASNPDSNSGNTIYF. The sequenced CDR3 bases are TGTGCCAGCAACCCAGACAGCAACTCTGGAAACACG. V is TRBV19 and J is TRBJ1-3; D may be TRBD1 (5 bases). Sequencing ends 3 residues short of the CDR3 end; the germline J gene provides the rest. This CDR3 comprises 15 residues. The germline CDR1 and CDR2 sequences are LNHDA and SQIVND (reference sequence).

As concerns this clone: The missing CDR3 end, 3 residues past where the read stops, is filled in from the germline J gene. This chain connects TRBV6-1 to TRBJ1-6; D perhaps matches TRBD1 (5 bases). In germline, CDR1 is MNHNS, CDR2 SASEGT. V was trimmed by 6 bases and J by 4 bases, leaving 25 bases between them. This CDR3 is built from 19 residues. The part of the CDR3 DNA that was read is TGTGCCAGCAGCGAATATTCCCTTTCGGGGGAAAATTATAATTCACCC. It codes for CASSEYSLSGENYNSP. The CDR3 as a whole reads CASSEYSLSGENYNSPLHF.

A remark on this clone: The missing CDR3 end, 3 residues past where the read stops, is filled in from the germline J gene. This chain joins TRBV19 and TRBJ1-5; D uncertain. Germline V gene lookup returns CDR1 LNHDA and CDR2 SQIVND (reference sequence). This CDR3 is built from 14 residues. Trimming cost V 4 bases and J 7 bases, with 14 bases left between them. This CDR3 is CASSTSGLGQPQHF. Incomplete CDR3 DNA: TGTGCCAGTAGTACCTCCGGTTTAGGGCAGCCC.

With respect to this clone: Additional DNA sequences in this sample encode the identical CDR3. Partial CDR3 DNA: TGTGCCAGCAGCTCACAGGGTGGAGCTGAA. Protein sequence: CASSSQGGAE. The full CDR3 is CASSSQGGAEAFF. The rearrangement uses TRBV7-3 and TRBJ1-1, with TRBD1 as a possible D gene (6 bases). The read terminates 3 residues before the CDR3 end, so the remaining end is supplied by the germline J gene. Trimming took 4 bases from V and 6 from J, leaving 12 bases between them. Germline loops: CDR1 SGHTA, CDR2 FQGTGA. The CDR3 contains 13 residues.

A word on this clone: The CDR3 is cut off 3 residues early in the read; its end comes from the germline J gene. The chain carries TRBV6-2 or TRBV6-3 and TRBJ2-1; the D gene is possibly TRBD2 (6 bases). This CDR3 is 17 amino acids long. CDR1 and CDR2 from the germline V gene are MNHEY and SVGEGT. Trimming removed 0 bases from V and 7 bases from J, with 19 bases in between. Partial CDR3 DNA: TGTGCCAGCAGTTACTCGAGTACGGCTAGCGCTGGAAATGAG. Translated: CASSYSSTASAGNE. The CDR3, in full, reads CASSYSSTASAGNEQFF.